This TCR beta chain was recovered during a study of cytomegalovirus exposure and HLA in healthy donors. This clone turned up a few times. Its antigen is unidentified. General observations from the study: As confirmed in vitro, a few CMV-associated chains were specific for CMV antigens. Associated with cytomegalovirus, according to the listing, were 150 to 200 TCR beta chains.

The data were produced by immunoSEQ multiplex PCR, yet TCRdb's version contains in-frame clones alone and is incomplete. The repertoire has 130,000 or so clones, approximately 90% of them found once; the top ten carry about 2.1%. This CDR3 comprises 11 residues. V lost 3 bases and J 7 bases, leaving 8 bases between the germline ends. Germline V gives CDR1 SGHRS, CDR2 YFSETQ. The chain links TRBV5-1 to TRBJ2-7, with D possibly being TRBD1 (6 bases). This receptor was obtained from a young woman in good health and CMV-seronegative. The specimen sequenced was PBMCs. For the CDR3, the DNA is TGCGCCAGCAGCTATACAGGGGAGCAGTACTTC. The encoded protein is CASSYTGEQYF.